This T cell receptor (beta chain) was profiled in a study of cytomegalovirus exposure and HLA in healthy donors. V lost 6 bases and J lost 3; bases outside the gene matches: 2. CDR1 ENHRY and CDR2 SYGVKD come from the germline V gene. This CDR3 is built from 15 residues. Broader study findings: Earlier analysis found most TCR beta V segments productive about 87% or about 30% of the time. Several of the most significant clusters appeared linked to common viral pathogens, based on a later analysis. Analysis was carried out at a later point, and it linked a missense DCLRE1C variant to TCR beta V- and J-gene trimming.

About this clone: What it binds is not known.

PCR amplification relied on 60 Vbeta primers (plus 13 Jbeta primers). Profiling relied on immunoSEQ multiplex PCR, and the TCRdb table lists in-frame clones only, not all of them. The sample has about 140,000 clones; under 70% are singletons. The rearrangement joins TRBV10-3 to TRBJ2-5; TRBD2 matches 15 bases. The sample was PBMCs. The TCR was taken from an older woman in good health and CMV-seronegative. The DNA of the CDR3 is TGTGCCATCAGGGGACTAGCGGGAGGCGAAGAGACCCAGTACTTC. It translates to CAIRGLAGGEETQYF.